A single sample gave rise to the 17 T cell receptor beta chains below, sequenced in a study of T cell repertoires in cytomegalovirus infection. TCRdb reanalysed the reads using MiXCR and keeps one entry per CDR3 protein. This repertoire shows some 300,000 distinct CDR3 sequences, roughly 13% found once; its top ten account for 8.5% to 9%. Sample: PBMCs. The receptors shown here come from a human donor in good health (CMV status not recorded). Some clones in this sample may be carry-over from other donors' samples.

This clonotype was found a few times. The chain recombines TRBV15 with TRBJ1-1; TRBD1 matches at 7 bases. The ends lost 6 bases at V and 4 bases at J; junction bases unmatched: 8. There are 14 residues in the CDR3. Germline assignment: CDR1 LNHNV and CDR2 YYDKDF (reference sequence). The CDR3 is CATRNTGQSTEAFF. In DNA, the CDR3 is TGTGCCACCAGAAATACGGGACAGTCCACTGAAGCTTTCTTT.

This clonotype has more than one count but fewer than ten. The chain has TRBV28 and TRBJ1-3, with D tentatively TRBD1 (6 bases). The germline gives CDR1 MDHEN, CDR2 SYDVKM. The CDR3 has 15 residues. With 7 bases removed from V and 0 bases from J, the gap between germline ends came to 13 bases. CDR3 region: CASNKQGYSGNTIYF. Here the CDR3 DNA reads TGTGCCAGCAATAAACAGGGATACTCTGGAAACACCATATATTTT.

This clonotype was recorded many times. The CDR3 nucleotides read TGTGCCAGCAGCTTAGTCGGATCGACAGGGGATGAGCAGTACTTC. It is translated as CASSLVGSTGDEQYF. The chain couples TRBV7-9 to TRBJ2-7; 8 bases agree with TRBD1. The germline CDR1 and CDR2 sequences are SEHNR and FQNEAQ (reference sequence). Trimming took 1 base from V and 7 from J; bases not matched to a gene: 9. CDR3 size: 15 residues.

This chain uses TRBV29-1 with TRBJ2-1; no firm D call. Germline CDR1 reads SQVTM; CDR2 reads ANQGSEA. V was cut by 6 bases and J by 0 bases, with 12 bases left in between. The CDR3 runs to 14 residues. In nucleotides, the CDR3 is TGCAGCGTCTCAAAACCCGTCTCCTACAATGAGCAGTTCTTC. Translated, it gives CSVSKPVSYNEQFF.

This clonotype was observed at least ten times. This chain joins TRBV18 and TRBJ2-3; the D is unclear. The V and J ends lost 3 bases and 2 bases respectively, with 6 bases between them. The CDR3 sequence is 13 residues long. Germline V gives CDR1 KGHSH, CDR2 LQKENI. The CDR3 nucleotides read TGTGCCAGCTCACCCGGCGTCACAGATACGCAGTATTTT. Amino acids: CASSPGVTDTQYF.

At least ten counts were recorded for this clonotype. The chain couples TRBV28 to TRBJ1-1, with TRBD1 matching 7 bases. J gave up 3 bases and V 4 bases, and 11 bases lay outside the gene matches. This CDR3 comprises 16 residues. The germline V gene has CDR1 MDHEN and CDR2 SYDVKM. The CDR3 here is CASSSSTGPIYTEAFF. The DNA of the CDR3 is TGTGCCAGCAGTTCCTCGACAGGGCCGATTTACACTGAAGCTTTCTTT.

CDR3 amino acids: CASSPRPRAGVMGEQFF. For the CDR3, the DNA is TGTGCCAGCAGTCCCCGTCCCCGAGCGGGAGTTATGGGTGAGCAGTTCTTC. The V and J genes are TRBV25-1 and TRBJ2-1, with 8 bases lining up with TRBD2. V lost 5 bases, J lost 9 bases, and 18 bases stayed unmatched. CDR3 length: 17 residues. Germline values: CDR1 MGHDK, CDR2 SYGVNS.

This clonotype was seen a few times. The chain is built from TRBV20-1 and TRBJ1-2; TRBD1 aligns across 8 bases. V shed 4 bases, J shed 3 bases, and the junction held 7 bases outside the gene matches. From germline, CDR1 is DFQATT and CDR2 SNEGSKA (reference sequence). CDR3 length equals 14 residues. The CDR3 sequence: CSATPGGLDYGYTF. The CDR3 region has the DNA TGCAGTGCTACCCCAGGGGGCCTCGACTATGGCTACACCTTC.

This clonotype was counted ten times or more. The chain uses TRBV7-9 and TRBJ1-2; D is undetermined. CDR1 and CDR2 from the germline V gene are SEHNR and FQNEAQ (reference sequence). Between the trimmed V and J ends, which lost 5 bases and 3 bases, there was a span of 4 bases. This CDR3 is 11 amino acids long. CDR3 amino acids: CASSPDYGYTF. CDR3 nucleotides: TGTGCCAGCAGCCCAGACTATGGCTACACCTTC.

Only one count was recorded for this clonotype. The CDR3 DNA sequence: TGTGCCATCAGAAGACAGGGGGCCCCAAACACCGGGGAGCTGTTTTTT. Its protein product is CAIRRQGAPNTGELFF. The V call is TRBV10-3, the J call TRBJ2-2; 10 bases are a match to TRBD1. The CDR3 totals 16 residues. The V segment lost 6 bases and the J segment 2 bases; nucleotides outside the gene matches: 6. The germline V gene encodes CDR1 ENHRY and CDR2 SYGVKD.

This chain uses TRBV11-2 with TRBJ2-7; the D gene is possibly TRBD1 (5 bases). The germline V gene has CDR1 SGHAT and CDR2 FQNNGV. V dropped 5 bases and J dropped 4 bases, with 21 bases sitting between them. This CDR3 contains 16 residues. The CDR3 DNA reads as TGTGCCAGCAGCCCCGGCCTTAGGGGCGAAATTTACGAGCAGTACTTC. Translated: CASSPGLRGEIYEQYF.

This clonotype showed up just a few times. The chain combines TRBV20-1 with TRBJ2-1; no clear D. Between the trimmed V and J ends, which lost 0 bases and 0 bases, there was a span of 6 bases. The germline V gene encodes CDR1 DFQATT and CDR2 SNEGSKA (reference sequence). The CDR3 spans 14 residues. Written as DNA, the CDR3 is TGCAGTGCTAGAGATCCTGTCTCCTACAATGAGCAGTTCTTC. It translates to CSARDPVSYNEQFF.

The rearrangement uses TRBV27 and TRBJ2-3, with no clear D. The germline V and J ends were trimmed by 7 bases and 1 base, with 3 bases remaining between them. In germline, CDR1 is MNHEY, CDR2 SMNVEV (reference sequence). This CDR3 has 11 amino acids. CDR3 loop: CASTGTDTQYF. The CDR3 nucleotides are TGTGCCAGCACGGGCACAGATACGCAGTATTTT.

This chain links TRBV11-2 with TRBJ1-2; D is unclear. From germline, CDR1 is SGHAT and CDR2 FQNNGV. Trimming left V 2 bases short and J 4 bases short, with 8 bases between. The CDR3 is made up of 13 amino acids. The DNA of the CDR3 is TGTGCCAGCAGCTTACGTCCCCTCTATGGCTACACCTTC. Protein product: CASSLRPLYGYTF. The full variable domain, its missing parts supplied by reference TRBV11-2 and TRBJ1-2, is EAGVAQSPRYKIIEKRQSVAFWCNPISGHATLYWYQQILGQGPKLLIQFQNNGVVDDSQLPKDRFSAERLKGVDSTLKIQPAKLEDSAVYLCASSLRPLYGYTFGSGTRLTVV.

The chain is built from TRBV29-1 and TRBJ2-1, with 10 nucleotides matching TRBD2. CDR3 size: 16 residues. Looked up from germline, CDR1 is SQVTM and CDR2 is ANQGSEA. Trimming took 2 bases from V and 6 from J; bases not matched to a gene: 10. For the CDR3, the DNA is TGCAGCGTTGAATTTACAGCGGGGGGGCCGGTCAATGAGCAGTTCTTC. Translated: CSVEFTAGGPVNEQFF.

This chain uses TRBV7-9 with TRBJ1-6; no definite D call. Deletions cut 6 bases from V and 13 bases from J, with 22 bases between. There are 15 residues in the CDR3. CDR1 SEHNR and CDR2 FQNEAQ come from the germline V gene (reference sequence). CDR3 sequence reads: CASRPTDPKIHPLHF. Here the CDR3 DNA reads TGTGCCAGCAGACCTACAGACCCGAAAATTCACCCCCTCCACTTT.

The V call is TRBV5-4, the J call TRBJ2-7; D is undetermined. The ends were cut back, 3 bases at V and 5 bases at J, with 12 bases in the middle. CDR1 and CDR2 (germline): SGHNT, YYREEE (reference sequence). The CDR3 sequence is 13 residues long. CDR3 protein: CASSSIPRDEQYF. In DNA, the CDR3 is TGTGCCAGCAGCTCCATTCCCCGGGACGAGCAGTACTTC.